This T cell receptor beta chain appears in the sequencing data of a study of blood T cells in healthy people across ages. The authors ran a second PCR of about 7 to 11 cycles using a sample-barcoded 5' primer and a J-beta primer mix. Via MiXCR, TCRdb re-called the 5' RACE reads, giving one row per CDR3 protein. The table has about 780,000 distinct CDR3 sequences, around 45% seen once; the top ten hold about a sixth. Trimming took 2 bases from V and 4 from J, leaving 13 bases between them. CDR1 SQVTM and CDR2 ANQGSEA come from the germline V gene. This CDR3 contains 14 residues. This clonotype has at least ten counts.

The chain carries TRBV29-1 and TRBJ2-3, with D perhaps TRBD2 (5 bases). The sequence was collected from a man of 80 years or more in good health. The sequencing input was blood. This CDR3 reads CSVERRVRADTQYF. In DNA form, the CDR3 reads TGCAGCGTTGAAAGGAGAGTGAGGGCAGATACGCAGTATTTT.